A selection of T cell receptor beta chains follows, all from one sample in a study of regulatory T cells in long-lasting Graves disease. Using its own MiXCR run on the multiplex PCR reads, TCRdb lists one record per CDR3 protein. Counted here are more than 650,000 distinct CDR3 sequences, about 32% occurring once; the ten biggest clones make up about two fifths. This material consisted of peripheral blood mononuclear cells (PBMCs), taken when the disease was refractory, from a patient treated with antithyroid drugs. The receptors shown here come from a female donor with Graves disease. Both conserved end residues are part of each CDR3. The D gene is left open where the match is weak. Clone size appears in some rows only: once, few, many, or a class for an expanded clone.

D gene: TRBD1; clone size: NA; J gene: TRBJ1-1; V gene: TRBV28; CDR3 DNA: TGTGCCAGCATGACAGGGGATTTCACTGAAGCTTTCTTT; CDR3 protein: CASMTGDFTEAFF
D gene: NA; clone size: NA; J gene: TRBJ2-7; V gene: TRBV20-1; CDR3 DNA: TGCAGTGCTAGAGCAGGGGTCCACGAGCAGTACTTC; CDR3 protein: CSARAGVHEQYF
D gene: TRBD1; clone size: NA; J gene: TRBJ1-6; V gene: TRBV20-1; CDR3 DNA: TGCAGTGCTCGCGGACAGGACGTATCTTCACCCCTCCACTTT; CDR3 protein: CSARGQDVSSPLHF
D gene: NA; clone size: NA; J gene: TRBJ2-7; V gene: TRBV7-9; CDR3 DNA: TGTGCCAGCAGCCCTGGTGGGACAAACACCTACGAGCAGTACTTC; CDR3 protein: CASSPGGTNTYEQYF
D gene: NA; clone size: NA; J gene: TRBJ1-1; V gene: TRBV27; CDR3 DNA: TGTGCCAGCAACGGCGGTTCAAACACTGAAGCTTTCTTT; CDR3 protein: CASNGGSNTEAFF
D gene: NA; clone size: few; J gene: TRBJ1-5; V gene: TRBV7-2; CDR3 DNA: TGTGCCAGCAGCTTAGGGGGGAGTGATCAGCCCCAGCATTTT; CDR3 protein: CASSLGGSDQPQHF
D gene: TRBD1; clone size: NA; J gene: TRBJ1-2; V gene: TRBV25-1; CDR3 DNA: TGTGCCAGCAGTGGGCGACAGGGGGCGGGAGTTGCTGGCTACACCTTC; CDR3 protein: CASSGRQGAGVAGYTF
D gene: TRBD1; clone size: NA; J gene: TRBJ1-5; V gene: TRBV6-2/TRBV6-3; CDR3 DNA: TGTGCCAGCAGTTCTTACAGGGGTTTCAATCAGCCCCAGCATTTT; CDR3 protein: CASSSYRGFNQPQHF
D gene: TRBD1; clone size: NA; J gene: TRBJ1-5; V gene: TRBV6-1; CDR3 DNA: TGTGCCAGCAGCGGCAACAGGGGGCAAGGCAATCAGCCCCAGCATTTT; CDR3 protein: CASSGNRGQGNQPQHF
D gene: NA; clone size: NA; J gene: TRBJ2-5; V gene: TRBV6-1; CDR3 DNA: TGTGCCAGTCAGGCTTTTCGGGAGACCCAGTACTTC; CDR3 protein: CASQAFRETQYF
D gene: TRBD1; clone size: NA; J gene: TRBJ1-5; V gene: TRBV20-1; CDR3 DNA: TGCAGTGCTGTGGGACAGGGCTTCCAGCATTTT; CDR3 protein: CSAVGQGFQHF
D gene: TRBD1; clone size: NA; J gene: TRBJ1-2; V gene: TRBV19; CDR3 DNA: TGTGCCAGTAGTATACCGGGACAGGGGGCGAATGGCCACACCTTC; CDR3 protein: CASSIPGQGANGHTF
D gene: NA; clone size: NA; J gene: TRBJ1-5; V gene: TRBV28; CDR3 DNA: TGTGCCAGCAGCTTAGCCCCAGGTAGCAATCAGCCCCAGCATTTT; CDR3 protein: CASSLAPGSNQPQHF
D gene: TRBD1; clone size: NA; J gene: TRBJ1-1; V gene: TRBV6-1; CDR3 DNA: TGTGCCAGCAGAGTGACAGGGGCTGAAGCTTTCTTT; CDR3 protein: CASRVTGAEAFF
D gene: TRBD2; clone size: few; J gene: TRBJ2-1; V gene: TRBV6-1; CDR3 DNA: TGTGCCAGCATAGTTGACCAGCGGGAGGGCCGGTTCAATGAGCAGTTCTTC; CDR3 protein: CASIVDQREGRFNEQFF
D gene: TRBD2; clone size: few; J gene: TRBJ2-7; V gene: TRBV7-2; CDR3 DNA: TGTGCCAGCAGCTTAGGCAGGGCTAGCGGAACCTACGAGCAGTACTTC; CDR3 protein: CASSLGRASGTYEQYF
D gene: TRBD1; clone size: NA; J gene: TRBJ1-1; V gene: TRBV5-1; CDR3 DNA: TGCGCCAGCAGCCGGTTGACAGGGGGCGGCACTGAAGCTTTCTTT; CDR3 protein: CASSRLTGGGTEAFF
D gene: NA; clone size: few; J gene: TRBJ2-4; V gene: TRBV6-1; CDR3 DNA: TGTGCCAGCAGTGGCTCAGCCAAAAACATTCAGTACTTC; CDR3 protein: CASSGSAKNIQYF
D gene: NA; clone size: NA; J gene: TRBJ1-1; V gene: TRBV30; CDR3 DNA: TGTGCCTGGAGTGCACAGCTCTACACTGAAGCTTTCTTT; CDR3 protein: CAWSAQLYTEAFF
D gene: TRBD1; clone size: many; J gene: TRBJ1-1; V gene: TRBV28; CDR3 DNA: TGTGCCAGCAGTTCAAACCGGGACAGGGGCACTGAAGCTTTCTTT; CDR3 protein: CASSSNRDRGTEAFF
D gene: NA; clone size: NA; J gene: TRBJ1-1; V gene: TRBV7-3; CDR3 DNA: TGTGCCAGCAGTAAAGTTACAGGTACTGAAGCTTTCTTT; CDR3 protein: CASSKVTGTEAFF
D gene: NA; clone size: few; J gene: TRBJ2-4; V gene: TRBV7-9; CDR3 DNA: TGTGCCAGCAGCTTAGGAAACATTCAGTACTTC; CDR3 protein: CASSLGNIQYF
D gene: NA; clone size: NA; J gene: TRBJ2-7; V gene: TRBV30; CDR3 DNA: TGTGCCTCGCGGGGGACAGGACCCTACGAGCAGTACTTC; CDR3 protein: CASRGTGPYEQYF
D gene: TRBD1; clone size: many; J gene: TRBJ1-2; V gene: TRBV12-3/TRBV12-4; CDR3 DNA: TGTGCCAGCAGTTTCCCAGGGGGAGGATATGGCTACACCTTC; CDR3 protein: CASSFPGGGYGYTF
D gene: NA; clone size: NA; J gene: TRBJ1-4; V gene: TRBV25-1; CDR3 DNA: TGTGCCAGCAGTGAAGTCGGGGAAGCTAATGAAAAACTGTTTTTT; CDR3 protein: CASSEVGEANEKLFF
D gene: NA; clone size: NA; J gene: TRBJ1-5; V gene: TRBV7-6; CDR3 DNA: TGTGCCAGCAGCTTAGGTCCAGGGGAGGTCCAGCCCCAGCATTTT; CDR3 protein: CASSLGPGEVQPQHF
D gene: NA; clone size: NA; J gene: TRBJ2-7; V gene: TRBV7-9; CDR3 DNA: TGTGCCAGCAGCTTCGATCCGCTTTACGAGCAGTACTTC; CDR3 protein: CASSFDPLYEQYF
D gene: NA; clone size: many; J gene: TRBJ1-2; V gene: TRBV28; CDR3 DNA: TGTGCCAGCACCACTAGCCGGGCAGAGCTGGGCTATGGCTACACCTTC; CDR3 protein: CASTTSRAELGYGYTF
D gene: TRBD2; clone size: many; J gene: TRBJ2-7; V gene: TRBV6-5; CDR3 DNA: TGTGCCAGCAGTTACTCTGGCGGGAGACCCGAGCAGTACTTC; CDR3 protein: CASSYSGGRPEQYF
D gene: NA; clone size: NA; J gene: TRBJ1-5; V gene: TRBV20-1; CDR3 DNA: TGCAGTGCTAGGAAGGGGGGTGACAATCAGCCCCAGCATTTT; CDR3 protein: CSARKGGDNQPQHF
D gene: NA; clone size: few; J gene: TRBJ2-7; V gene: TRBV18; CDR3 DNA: TGTGCCAGCTCACGACAGGAATACGAGCAGTACTTC; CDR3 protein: CASSRQEYEQYF
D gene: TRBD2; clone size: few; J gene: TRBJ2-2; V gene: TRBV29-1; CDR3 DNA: TGCAGTGGAGGGGTCGCGGGAGGGACCGGGGAGCTGTTTTTT; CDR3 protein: CSGGVAGGTGELFF
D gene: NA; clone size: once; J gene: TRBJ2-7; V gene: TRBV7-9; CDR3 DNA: TGTGCCAGCAGCTTAGATGTTCGGGGGGCGAGGCTGTCCGGGAGGCCTACTTCCTACGAGCAGTACTTC; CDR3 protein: CASSLDVRGARLSGRPTSYEQYF
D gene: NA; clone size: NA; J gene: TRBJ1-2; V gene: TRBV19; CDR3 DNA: TGTGCCAGTAGTATCGGATATAACTATGGCTACACCTTC; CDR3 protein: CASSIGYNYGYTF
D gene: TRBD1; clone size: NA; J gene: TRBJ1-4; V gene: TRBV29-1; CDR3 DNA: TGCAGCGCCAGGGGACAGGGGGCAGACTATGAAAAACTGTTTTTT; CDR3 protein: CSARGQGADYEKLFF
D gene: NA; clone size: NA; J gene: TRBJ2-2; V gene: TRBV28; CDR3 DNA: TGTGCCAGCAGAAAGGGGGGGGCGCAGGCCGGGGAGCTGTTTTTT; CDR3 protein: CASRKGGAQAGELFF
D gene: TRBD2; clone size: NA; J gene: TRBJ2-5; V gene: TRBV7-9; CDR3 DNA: TGTGCCAGCAGCTCCCCACCCGGGACTAGCGGAAAAGAGACCCAGTACTTC; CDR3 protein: CASSSPPGTSGKETQYF
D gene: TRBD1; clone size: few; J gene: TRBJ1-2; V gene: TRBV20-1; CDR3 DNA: TGCAGTGCAACGGACAGGGGTAGGGGTGGCTACACCTTC; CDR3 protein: CSATDRGRGGYTF
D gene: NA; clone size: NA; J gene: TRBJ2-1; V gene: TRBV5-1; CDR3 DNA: TGCGCCAGCGGGTTAGCGGAGCCCTACAATGAGCAGTTCTTC; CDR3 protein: CASGLAEPYNEQFF
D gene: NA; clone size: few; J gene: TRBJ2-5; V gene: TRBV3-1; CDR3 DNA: TGTGCCAGCAGCGGTGGACTCTTACTAAACTTC; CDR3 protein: CASSGGLLLNF
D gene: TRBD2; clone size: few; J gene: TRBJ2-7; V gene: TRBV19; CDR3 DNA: TGTGCCAGTAGTATCCCAACTAGCGGGAACTGCAACGAGCAGTACTTC; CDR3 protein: CASSIPTSGNCNEQYF
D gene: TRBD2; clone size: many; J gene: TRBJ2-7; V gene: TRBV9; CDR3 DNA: TGTGCCAGCAGCCCCAGTAGCGGGAGATCTTACGAGCAGTACTTC; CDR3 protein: CASSPSSGRSYEQYF
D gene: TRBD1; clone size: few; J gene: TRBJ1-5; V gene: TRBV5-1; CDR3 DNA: TGCGCCAGCAGCTTGACCCTAATTCAGGGGGCGCCGAGTCAGCCCCAGCATTTT; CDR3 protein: CASSLTLIQGAPSQPQHF
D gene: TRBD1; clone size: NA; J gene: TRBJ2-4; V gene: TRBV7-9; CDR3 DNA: TGTGCCAGCAGCCAGAAGGGGGCCAACATTCAGTACTTC; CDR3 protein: CASSQKGANIQYF
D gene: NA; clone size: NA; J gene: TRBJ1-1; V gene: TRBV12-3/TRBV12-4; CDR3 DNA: TGTGCCAGCGGGAGTGGCAGCACTGAAGCTTTCTTT; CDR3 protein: CASGSGSTEAFF
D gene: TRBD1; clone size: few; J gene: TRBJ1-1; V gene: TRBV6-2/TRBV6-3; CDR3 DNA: TGTGCCAGCAGTCAAGTCAAACCCTCGGGACAGCCTAACACTGAAGCTTTCTTT; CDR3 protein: CASSQVKPSGQPNTEAFF
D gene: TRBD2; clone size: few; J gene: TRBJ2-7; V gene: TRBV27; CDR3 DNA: TGTGCCAGCAGTTTGGCAGCGGGAGCTCGGGAGCAGTACTTC; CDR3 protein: CASSLAAGAREQYF